This T cell receptor beta chain was sequenced in a study of cytomegalovirus exposure and HLA in healthy donors. Study context: Early released data had about 85 million unique TCRs, all coming from HLA-typed donors.

In regard to this clone: The antigen is unknown.

The PCR had 60 Vbeta and 13 Jbeta primers. Sequencing used immunoSEQ multiplex PCR; TCRdb keeps in-frame clones, though not all of them. Of over 150,000 clones in the sample, more than 70% were seen once. The study's findings and limits: Follow-up analysis seemed to connect common viral pathogens with several of the most significant clusters identified.

The V gene's germline CDR1 is WSHSY and CDR2 SAAADI. This CDR3 is 15 amino acids long. The junction had 9 bases not matched to a gene; V was cut back by 3 bases and J by 5 bases. The material sequenced was PBMCs. The TCR sequence derives from a boy younger than 10 in good health and CMV-seronegative. The chain couples TRBV10-2 to TRBJ1-1; TRBD1 aligns across 7 bases. Written as DNA, the CDR3 is TGCGCCAGCAGTGAAGGTAGGGGGCCGGGGACTGAAGCTTTCTTT. It translates to CASSEGRGPGTEAFF.